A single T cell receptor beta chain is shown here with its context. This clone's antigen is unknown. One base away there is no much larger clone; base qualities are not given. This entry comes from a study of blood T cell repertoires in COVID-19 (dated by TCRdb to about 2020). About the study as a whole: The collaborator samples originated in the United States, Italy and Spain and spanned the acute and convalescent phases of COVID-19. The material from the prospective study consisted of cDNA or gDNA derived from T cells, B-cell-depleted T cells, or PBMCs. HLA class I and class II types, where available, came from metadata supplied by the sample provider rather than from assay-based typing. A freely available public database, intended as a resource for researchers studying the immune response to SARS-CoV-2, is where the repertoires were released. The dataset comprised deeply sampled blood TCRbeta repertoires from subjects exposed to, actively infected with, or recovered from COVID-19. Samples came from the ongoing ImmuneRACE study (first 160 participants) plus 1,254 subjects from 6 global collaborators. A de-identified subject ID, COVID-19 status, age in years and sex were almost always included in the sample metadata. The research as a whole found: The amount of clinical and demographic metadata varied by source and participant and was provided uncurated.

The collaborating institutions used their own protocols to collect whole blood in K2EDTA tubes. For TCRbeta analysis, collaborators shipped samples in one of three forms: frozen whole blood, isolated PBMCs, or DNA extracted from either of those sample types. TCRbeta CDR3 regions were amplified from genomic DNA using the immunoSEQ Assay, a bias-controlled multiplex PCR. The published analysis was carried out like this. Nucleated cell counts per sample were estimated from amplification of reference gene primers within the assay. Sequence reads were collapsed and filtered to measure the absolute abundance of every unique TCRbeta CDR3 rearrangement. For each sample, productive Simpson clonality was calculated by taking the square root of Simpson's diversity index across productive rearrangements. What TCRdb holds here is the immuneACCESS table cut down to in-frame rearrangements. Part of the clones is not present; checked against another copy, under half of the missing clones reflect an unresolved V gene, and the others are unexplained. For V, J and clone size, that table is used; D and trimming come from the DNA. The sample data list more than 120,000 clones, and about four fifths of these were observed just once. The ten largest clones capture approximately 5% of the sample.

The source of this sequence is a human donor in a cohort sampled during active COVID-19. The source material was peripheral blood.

The CDR3 region: CASSGQGLSNQPQHF. Here is the DNA: TGTGCCAGCAGCGGACAGGGATTGAGCAATCAGCCCCAGCATTTT. Rearrangement joined TRBV9 to TRBJ1-5, with 7 middle bases fitting TRBD1. V has 3 bases trimmed and J has 1 base trimmed; junction bases matching no gene number 4. CDR1 and CDR2, per the germline V gene, are SGDLS and YYNGEE. From the cysteine up to the phenylalanine, the CDR3 has a length of 15 residues. Just the 45-base CDR3 DNA is kept, in frame starting at base 1.